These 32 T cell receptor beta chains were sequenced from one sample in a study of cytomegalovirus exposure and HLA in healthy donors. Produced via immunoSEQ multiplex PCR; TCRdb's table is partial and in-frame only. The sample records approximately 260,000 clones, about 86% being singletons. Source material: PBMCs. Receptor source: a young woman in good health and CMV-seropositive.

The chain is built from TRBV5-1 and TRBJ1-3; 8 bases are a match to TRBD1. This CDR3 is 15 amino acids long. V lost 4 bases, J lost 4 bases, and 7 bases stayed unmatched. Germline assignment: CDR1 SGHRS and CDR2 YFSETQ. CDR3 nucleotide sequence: TGCGCCAGCAGCCAGGGACAGGACGTGGGAAACACCATATATTTT. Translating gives CASSQGQDVGNTIYF.

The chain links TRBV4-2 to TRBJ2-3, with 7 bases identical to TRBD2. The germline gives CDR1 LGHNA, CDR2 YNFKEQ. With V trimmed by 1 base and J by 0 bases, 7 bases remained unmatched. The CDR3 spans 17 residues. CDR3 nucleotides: TGTGCCAGCAGCCAAGGGCTAGCGGCAACAAGCACAGATACGCAGTATTTT. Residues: CASSQGLAATSTDTQYF.

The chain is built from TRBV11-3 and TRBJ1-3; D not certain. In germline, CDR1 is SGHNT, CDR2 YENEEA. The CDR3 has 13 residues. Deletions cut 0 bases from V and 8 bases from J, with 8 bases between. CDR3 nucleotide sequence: TGTGCCAGCAGCTTAGAGTCGAGGGACACCATATATTTT. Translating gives CASSLESRDTIYF.

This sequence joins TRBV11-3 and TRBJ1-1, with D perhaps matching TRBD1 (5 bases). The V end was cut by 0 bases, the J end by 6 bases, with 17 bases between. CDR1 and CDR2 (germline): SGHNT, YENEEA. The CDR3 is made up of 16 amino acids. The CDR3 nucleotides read TGTGCCAGCAGCTTAGATCGTGGCAGGGCCTCGGCTGAAGCTTTCTTT. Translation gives CASSLDRGRASAEAFF.

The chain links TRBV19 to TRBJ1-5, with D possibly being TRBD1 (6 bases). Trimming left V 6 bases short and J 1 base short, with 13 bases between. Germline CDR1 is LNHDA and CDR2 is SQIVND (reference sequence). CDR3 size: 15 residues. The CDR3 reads CASRISDSSNQPQHF. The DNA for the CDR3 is TGTGCCAGTAGGATTTCGGACAGCAGCAATCAGCCCCAGCATTTT.

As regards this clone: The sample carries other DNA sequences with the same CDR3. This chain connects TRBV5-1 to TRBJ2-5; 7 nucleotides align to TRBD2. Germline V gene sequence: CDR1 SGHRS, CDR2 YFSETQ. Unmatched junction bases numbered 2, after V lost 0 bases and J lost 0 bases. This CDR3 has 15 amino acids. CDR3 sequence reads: CASSLASGNQETQYF. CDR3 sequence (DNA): TGCGCCAGCAGCTTGGCTAGCGGTAACCAAGAGACCCAGTACTTC.

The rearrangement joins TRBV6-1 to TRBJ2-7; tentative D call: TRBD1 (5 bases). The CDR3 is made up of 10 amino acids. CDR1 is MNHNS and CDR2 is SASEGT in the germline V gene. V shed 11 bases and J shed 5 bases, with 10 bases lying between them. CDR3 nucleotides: TGTGCCGTCAGGGCCGACGAGCAGTACTTC. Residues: CAVRADEQYF.

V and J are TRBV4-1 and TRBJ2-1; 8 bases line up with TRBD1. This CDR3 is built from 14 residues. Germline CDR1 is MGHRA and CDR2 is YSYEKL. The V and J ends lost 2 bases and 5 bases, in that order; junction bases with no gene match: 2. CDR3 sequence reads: CASSQTGQDNEQFF. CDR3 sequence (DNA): TGCGCCAGCAGCCAAACGGGACAGGACAATGAGCAGTTCTTC.

The CDR3 coding sequence is TGTGCCATCAGCCTGGACAGGGGGCTTGAGACCCAGTACTTC. Encoded protein: CAISLDRGLETQYF. This sequence joins TRBV10-3 and TRBJ2-5, with TRBD1 matching over 11 bases. V was pared by 6 bases and J by 5 bases, with 5 bases of the junction left unmatched. The CDR3 sequence is 14 residues long. The germline gives CDR1 ENHRY, CDR2 SYGVKD.

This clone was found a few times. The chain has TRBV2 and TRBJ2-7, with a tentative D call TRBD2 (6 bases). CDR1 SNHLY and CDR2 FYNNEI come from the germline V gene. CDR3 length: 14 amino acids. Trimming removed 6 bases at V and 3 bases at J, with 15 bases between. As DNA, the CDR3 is TGTGCCAGCAGAGGGACTTCTAATAACTACGAGCAGTACTTC. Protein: CASRGTSNNYEQYF.

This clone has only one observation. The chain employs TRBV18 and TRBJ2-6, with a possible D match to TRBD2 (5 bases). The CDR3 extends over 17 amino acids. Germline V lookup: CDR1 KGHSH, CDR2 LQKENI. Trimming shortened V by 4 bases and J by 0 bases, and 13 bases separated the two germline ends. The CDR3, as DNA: TGTGCCAGCTCACTGACGCGACGGGGCTCTGGGGCCAACGTCCTGACTTTC. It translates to CASSLTRRGSGANVLTF.

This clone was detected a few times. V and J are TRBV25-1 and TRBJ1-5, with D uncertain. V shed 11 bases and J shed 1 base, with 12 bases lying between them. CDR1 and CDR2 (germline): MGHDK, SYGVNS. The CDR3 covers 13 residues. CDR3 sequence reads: CASEGLSNQPQHF. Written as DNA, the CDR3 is TGTGCCTCCGAGGGTCTCAGCAATCAGCCCCAGCATTTT.

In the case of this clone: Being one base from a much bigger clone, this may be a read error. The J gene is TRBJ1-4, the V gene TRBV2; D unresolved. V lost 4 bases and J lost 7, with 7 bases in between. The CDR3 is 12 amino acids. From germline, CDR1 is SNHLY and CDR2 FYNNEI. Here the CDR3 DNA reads TGTGCCAGCAGTGCGATAGTTGAAAAACTGTTTTTT. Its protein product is CASSAIVEKLFF.

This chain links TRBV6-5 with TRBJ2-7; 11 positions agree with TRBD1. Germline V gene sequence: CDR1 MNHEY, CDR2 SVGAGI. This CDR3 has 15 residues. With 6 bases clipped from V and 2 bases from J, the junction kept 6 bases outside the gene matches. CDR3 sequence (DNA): TGTGCCAGCAGCCTCCGGGACAGGGGGGCCTACGAGCAGTACTTC. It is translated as CASSLRDRGAYEQYF.

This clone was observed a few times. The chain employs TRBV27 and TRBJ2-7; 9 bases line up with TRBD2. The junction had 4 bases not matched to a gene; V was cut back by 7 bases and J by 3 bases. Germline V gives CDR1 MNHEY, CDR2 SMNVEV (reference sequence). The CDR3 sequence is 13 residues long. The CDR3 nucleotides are TGTGCCAGCACTAGCGGGGTACACTACGAGCAGTACTTC. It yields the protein CASTSGVHYEQYF.

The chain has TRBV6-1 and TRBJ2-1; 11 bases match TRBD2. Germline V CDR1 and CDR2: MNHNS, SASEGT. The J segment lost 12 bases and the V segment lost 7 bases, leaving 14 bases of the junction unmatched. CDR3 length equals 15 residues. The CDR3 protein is CASTPEVAGGPAQFF. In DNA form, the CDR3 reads TGTGCCAGCACCCCTGAGGTAGCGGGAGGGCCTGCGCAGTTCTTC.

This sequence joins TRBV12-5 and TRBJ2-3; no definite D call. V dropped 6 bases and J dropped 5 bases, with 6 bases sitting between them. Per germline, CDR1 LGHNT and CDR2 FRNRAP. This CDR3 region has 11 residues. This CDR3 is CASGLVDTQYF. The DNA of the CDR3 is TGTGCTAGTGGCCTAGTAGATACGCAGTATTTT.

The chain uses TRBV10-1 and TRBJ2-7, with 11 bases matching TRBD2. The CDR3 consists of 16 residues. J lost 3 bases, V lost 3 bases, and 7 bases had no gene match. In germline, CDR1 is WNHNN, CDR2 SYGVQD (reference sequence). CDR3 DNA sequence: TGCGCCAGCAGTGATATGGGACTAGCGGACATCTACGAGCAGTACTTC. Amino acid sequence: CASSDMGLADIYEQYF.

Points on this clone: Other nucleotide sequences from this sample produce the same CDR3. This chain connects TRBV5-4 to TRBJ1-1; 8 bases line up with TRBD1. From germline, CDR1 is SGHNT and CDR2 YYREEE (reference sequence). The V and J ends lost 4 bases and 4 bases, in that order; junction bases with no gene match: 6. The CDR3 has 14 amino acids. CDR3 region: CASSGRGQGTEAFF. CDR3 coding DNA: TGTGCCAGCAGCGGCAGGGGGCAGGGCACTGAAGCTTTCTTT.

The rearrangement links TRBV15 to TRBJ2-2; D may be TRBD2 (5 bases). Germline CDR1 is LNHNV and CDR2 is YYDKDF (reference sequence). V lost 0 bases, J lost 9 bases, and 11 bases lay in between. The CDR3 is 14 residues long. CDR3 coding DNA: TGTGCCACCAGCAGAGATTCGGGGAACCGGGAGCTGTTTTTT. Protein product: CATSRDSGNRELFF.

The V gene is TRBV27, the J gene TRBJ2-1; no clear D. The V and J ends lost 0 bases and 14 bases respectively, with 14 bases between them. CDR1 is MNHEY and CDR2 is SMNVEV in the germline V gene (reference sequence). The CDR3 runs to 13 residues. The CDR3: CASSLSDTSREFF. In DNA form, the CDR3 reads TGTGCCAGCAGTTTATCAGATACCTCCCGGGAGTTCTTC.

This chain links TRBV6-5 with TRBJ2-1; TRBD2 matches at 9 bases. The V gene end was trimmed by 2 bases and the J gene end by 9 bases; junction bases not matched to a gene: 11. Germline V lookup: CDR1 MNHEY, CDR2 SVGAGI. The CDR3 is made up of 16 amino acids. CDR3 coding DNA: TGTGCCAGCAGTTACAGCACTAGCGGGCTTACTGGTGAGCAGTTCTTC. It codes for CASSYSTSGLTGEQFF.

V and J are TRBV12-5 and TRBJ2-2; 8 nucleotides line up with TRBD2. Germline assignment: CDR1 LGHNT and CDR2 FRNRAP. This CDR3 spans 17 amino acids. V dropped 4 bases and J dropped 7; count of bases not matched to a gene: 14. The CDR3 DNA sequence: TGTGCTAGTGGTTGGCAAATAGCGGGAAAGCCTGGCGGGGAGCTGTTTTTT. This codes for CASGWQIAGKPGGELFF.

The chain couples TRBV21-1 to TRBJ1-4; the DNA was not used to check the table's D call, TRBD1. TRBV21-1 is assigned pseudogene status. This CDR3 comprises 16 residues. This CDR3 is CASPKGGQGKNEKLFF. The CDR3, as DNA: TGTGCCAGCCCCAAAGGGGGACAGGGAAAGAATGAAAAACTGTTTTTT.

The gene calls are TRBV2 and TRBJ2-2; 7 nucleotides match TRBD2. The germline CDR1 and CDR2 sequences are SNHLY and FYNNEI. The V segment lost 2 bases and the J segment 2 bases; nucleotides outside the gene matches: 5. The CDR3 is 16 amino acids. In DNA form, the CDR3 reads TGTGCCAGCAGTGAATTGGGAGGGAGTAACACCGGGGAGCTGTTTTTT. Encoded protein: CASSELGGSNTGELFF.

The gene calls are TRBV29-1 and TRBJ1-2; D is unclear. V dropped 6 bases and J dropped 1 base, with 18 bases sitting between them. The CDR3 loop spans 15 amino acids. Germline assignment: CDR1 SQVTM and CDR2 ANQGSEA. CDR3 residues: CSVNSDGEDNYGYTF. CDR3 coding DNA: TGCAGCGTGAACTCCGACGGAGAAGATAACTATGGCTACACCTTC.

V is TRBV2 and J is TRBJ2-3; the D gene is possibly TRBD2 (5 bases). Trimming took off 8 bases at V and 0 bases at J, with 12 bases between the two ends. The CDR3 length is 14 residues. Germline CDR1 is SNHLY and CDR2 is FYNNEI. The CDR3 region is CASRTPSSTDTQYF. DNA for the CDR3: TGTGCCAGCCGGACTCCGTCTAGCACAGATACGCAGTATTTT.

The CDR3 nucleotides are TGCGCCAGCAGCCAAGATCCGGTTAGCGGGAGCTCCGGGGAGCTGTTTTTT. This encodes CASSQDPVSGSSGELFF. V usage is TRBV4-1 and J usage is TRBJ2-2; 9 bases align to TRBD2. The CDR3 extends over 17 amino acids. Trimming removed 0 bases from V and 6 bases from J; junction bases left unmatched: 8. From germline, CDR1 is MGHRA and CDR2 YSYEKL.

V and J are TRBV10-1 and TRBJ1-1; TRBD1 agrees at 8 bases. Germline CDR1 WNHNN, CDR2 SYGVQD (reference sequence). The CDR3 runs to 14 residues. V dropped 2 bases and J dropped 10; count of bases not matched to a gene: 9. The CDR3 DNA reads TGCGCCAGCAGTGAGGGACAGGGAAAGGGCAGAGCTTTCTTT. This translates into CASSEGQGKGRAFF.

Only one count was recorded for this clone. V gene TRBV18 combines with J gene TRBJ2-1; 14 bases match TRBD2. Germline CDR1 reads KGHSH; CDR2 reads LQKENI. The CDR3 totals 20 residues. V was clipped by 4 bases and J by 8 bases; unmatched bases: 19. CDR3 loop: CASSLDGTSGSLRWKDEQFF. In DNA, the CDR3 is TGTGCCAGCTCACTCGACGGGACTAGCGGGAGTTTGAGGTGGAAGGATGAGCAGTTCTTC.

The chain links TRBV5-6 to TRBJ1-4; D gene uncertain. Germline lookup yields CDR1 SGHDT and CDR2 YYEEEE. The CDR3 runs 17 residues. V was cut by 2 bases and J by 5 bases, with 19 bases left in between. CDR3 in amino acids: CASSFPHRRRVNEKLFF. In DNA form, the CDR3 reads TGTGCCAGCAGCTTCCCACATCGGAGGCGCGTCAATGAAAAACTGTTTTTT.

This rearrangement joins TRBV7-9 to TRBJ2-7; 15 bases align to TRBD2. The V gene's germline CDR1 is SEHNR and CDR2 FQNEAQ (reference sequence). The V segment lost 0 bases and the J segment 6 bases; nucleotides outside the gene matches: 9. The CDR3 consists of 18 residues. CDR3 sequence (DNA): TGTGCCAGCAGCTTAGCCCAGGTCCCGGGACTAGCGGGAGGCGAGCAGTACTTC. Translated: CASSLAQVPGLAGGEQYF.